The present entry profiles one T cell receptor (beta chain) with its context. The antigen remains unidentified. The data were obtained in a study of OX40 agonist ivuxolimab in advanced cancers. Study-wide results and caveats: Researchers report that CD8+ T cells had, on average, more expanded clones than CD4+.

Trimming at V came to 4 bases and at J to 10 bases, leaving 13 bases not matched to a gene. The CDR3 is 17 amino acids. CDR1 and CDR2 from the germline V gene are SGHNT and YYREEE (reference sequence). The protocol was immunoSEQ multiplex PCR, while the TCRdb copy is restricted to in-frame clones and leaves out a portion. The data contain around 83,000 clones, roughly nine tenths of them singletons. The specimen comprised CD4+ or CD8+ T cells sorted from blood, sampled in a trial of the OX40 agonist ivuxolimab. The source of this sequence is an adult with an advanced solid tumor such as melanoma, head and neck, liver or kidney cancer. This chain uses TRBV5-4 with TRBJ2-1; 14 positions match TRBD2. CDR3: CASSAGPGLAGEGEQFF. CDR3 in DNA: TGTGCCAGCAGCGCGGGACCGGGACTAGCGGGAGAGGGAGAGCAGTTCTTC.